This T cell receptor (beta chain) was identified in a study of T cells after yellow fever vaccination. General observations from the study: Sorted repertoires could include abundant contaminating clonotypes from bulk cells. The booster saw the reappearance of most primary-vaccination clones (approximately 96% CD4, 70% to 90% CD8). Among all clonotypes, a small share was observed in both CD4 and CD8 compartments.

The CDR3 is 17 amino acids. From germline, CDR1 is KGHDR and CDR2 SFDVKD. V shed 3 bases and J shed 7 bases, with 21 bases lying between them. For TCR, cDNA came from 5'RACE template switching, which added a universal primer site and UMIs. From the 5' RACE reads, TCRdb called clonotypes with MiXCR, one entry per CDR3 protein. This sample has 200,000 to 300,000 distinct CDR3 sequences; roughly 6.3% occur once, and the top ten carry 0.8% to 1.2%. Worth noting for this clonotype: Antigen: not known.

This receptor was taken from a man aged 30 to 45 who received the YFV17D yellow fever vaccine. This chain joins TRBV24-1 and TRBJ2-1; TRBD2 might be the D (5 bases). Specimen: CD4+ T cells sorted from PBMCs, collected on the day of the yellow fever booster vaccination. CDR3 in DNA: TGTGCCACCAGTGATGCCCGTGGGAGCGTCATAAGGAATGAGCAGTTCTTC. Translated, it gives CATSDARGSVIRNEQFF.